The 26 T cell receptor beta chains listed next were all sequenced from one sample in a study of shared clonotypes between healthy human individuals. This table comes from immunoSEQ multiplex PCR, and its TCRdb copy is limited to in-frame clones, with some not included. The data contain approximately 2.5 million clones, approximately 94% of them singletons. Sample: naive CD4+ T cells from PBMCs. Subset indicated: CD45RA+ positively selected. These TCRs come from a man aged 18-30 years in good health. Some clones in this sample may be carry-over from other donors' samples.

J is TRBJ2-7 and V is TRBV7-3, with no clear D. CDR1 and CDR2 (germline): SGHTA, FQGTGA. The CDR3 totals 13 residues. V was clipped by 5 bases and J by 6 bases, with 14 bases between them. This CDR3 reads CASSPTMKAEQYF. CDR3 nucleotides: TGTGCCAGCAGCCCCACCATGAAGGCCGAGCAGTACTTC.

This clone was picked up one time. The chain links TRBV19 to TRBJ2-1, with TRBD1 identical over 9 bases. This CDR3 has 12 amino acids. The V segment lost 4 bases and the J segment 9 bases; nucleotides outside the gene matches: 1. The germline V gene encodes CDR1 LNHDA and CDR2 SQIVND (reference sequence). This chain's CDR3 is CASSRQGGEQFF. The CDR3 coding sequence is TGTGCCAGTAGTAGACAGGGGGGTGAGCAGTTCTTC.

CDR3: CASSTPSGSTDTQYF. Here the CDR3 DNA reads TGTGCCAGTAGTACCCCTAGCGGAAGCACAGATACGCAGTATTTT. This chain uses TRBV19 with TRBJ2-3; TRBD2 matches at 7 bases. V lost 4 bases to trimming and J lost 0 bases; unmatched junction nucleotides: 4. CDR3 length equals 15 residues. CDR1 LNHDA and CDR2 SQIVND come from the germline V gene (reference sequence).

This clone was observed a single time. This rearrangement joins TRBV5-6 to TRBJ2-1; possibly TRBD2 for D (5 bases). V gave up 1 base and J gave up 2 bases, with 7 bases separating them. The CDR3 totals 14 residues. From germline, CDR1 is SGHDT and CDR2 YYEEEE. CDR3 sequence (DNA): TGTGCCAGCAGCTTGTTTAGCGCCTACAATGAGCAGTTCTTC. This encodes CASSLFSAYNEQFF.

The chain employs TRBV28 and TRBJ1-1; 8 bases are a match to TRBD1. The trim removed 5 bases at V and 1 base at J, leaving 3 bases unmatched. CDR3 length: 14 amino acids. Germline values: CDR1 MDHEN, CDR2 SYDVKM. The CDR3, as DNA: TGTGCCAGCAGTGACAGGGGCCAGAACACTGAAGCTTTCTTT. Translating gives CASSDRGQNTEAFF.

This clone was seen only once. At one end, the junction sequence differs from germline, possibly due to a read error. The chain is built from TRBV25-1 and TRBJ2-7, with D unresolved. This CDR3 has 16 amino acids. CDR1 is MGHDK and CDR2 is SYGVNS in the germline V gene. CDR3 sequence: CANSEPGPGLKDEQYF. The CDR3 DNA reads TGTGCCAACAGTGAACCCGGGCCGGGCCTAAAAGACGAGCAGTACTTC.

This chain joins TRBV15 and TRBJ2-7, with 8 nucleotides matching TRBD2. V shed 0 bases and J 4 bases; nucleotides not matched to a gene: 5. This CDR3 is built from 15 residues. In germline, CDR1 is LNHNV, CDR2 YYDKDF (reference sequence). This chain's CDR3 is CATSRDPGLVYEQYF. The DNA of the CDR3 is TGTGCCACCAGCAGAGATCCGGGACTAGTATACGAGCAGTACTTC.

On this clone itself: This sample also contains other DNA sequences that code for the same CDR3. This rearrangement joins TRBV4-3 to TRBJ2-3; 11 bases match TRBD2. The CDR3 sequence is 16 residues long. Per the germline V gene, CDR1 is LGHNA and CDR2 is YSLEER. The V gene end was trimmed by 1 base and the J gene end by 0 bases; junction bases not matched to a gene: 0. The CDR3 sequence: CASSQGTSGSTDTQYF. The CDR3 DNA reads as TGCGCCAGCAGCCAAGGGACTAGCGGGAGCACAGATACGCAGTATTTT.

The V and J genes are TRBV10-2 and TRBJ1-5; D is uncertain. The CDR3 consists of 11 residues. V was pared by 6 bases and J by 7 bases, with 7 bases between. From germline, CDR1 is WSHSY and CDR2 SAAADI. CDR3 bases: TGCGCCAGCAGGGAGGACCAGCCCCAGCATTTT. Translation: CASREDQPQHF.

The genes are TRBV7-9 and TRBJ2-1; 13 bases line up with TRBD2. V gave up 1 base and J gave up 6 bases; unmatched junction bases: 6. The CDR3 runs 17 residues. Germline-derived CDR1 and CDR2 are SEHNR and FQNEAQ (reference sequence). CDR3 DNA: TGTGCCAGCAGCTTAGGAATCGGACTAGCGGGAGTCAATGAGCAGTTCTTC. Protein: CASSLGIGLAGVNEQFF. The full variable domain, completed using reference TRBV7-9 and TRBJ2-1, is DTGVSQNPRHKITKRGQNVTFRCDPISEHNRLYWYRQTLGQGPEFLTYFQNEAQLEKSRLLSDRFSAERPKGSFSTLEIQRTEQGDSAMYLCASSLGIGLAGVNEQFFGPGTRLTVL.

The rearrangement links TRBV6-1 to TRBJ2-3; D not certain. The germline V and J ends were trimmed by 7 bases and 6 bases, with 17 bases remaining between them. The length of the CDR3 is 14 residues. Germline CDR1 and CDR2: MNHNS and SASEGT. The CDR3 DNA reads TGTGCCAGCACTCTATCAGGCAGGCCCGATACGCAGTATTTT. Translated: CASTLSGRPDTQYF.

This sequence joins TRBV9 and TRBJ2-1, with 12 bases identical to TRBD2. The V segment lost 4 bases and the J segment 1 base; nucleotides outside the gene matches: 9. This CDR3 is 18 amino acids long. Germline CDR1 reads SGDLS; CDR2 reads YYNGEE. The CDR3 coding sequence is TGTGCCAGCAGCTCAAGGACTAGCGGGATAGGGTCCTACAATGAGCAGTTCTTC. Translated, it gives CASSSRTSGIGSYNEQFF.

The chain employs TRBV19 and TRBJ2-6, with TRBD1 matching over 11 bases. The J segment lost 1 base and the V segment lost 5 bases, leaving 7 bases of the junction unmatched. There are 18 residues in the CDR3. Germline lookup yields CDR1 LNHDA and CDR2 SQIVND (reference sequence). CDR3 DNA sequence: TGTGCCAGTAGTGTACCGGGACAGGGGGTATCTGGGGCCAACGTCCTGACTTTC. It yields the protein CASSVPGQGVSGANVLTF. Variable domain in full (rest from reference TRBV19 and TRBJ2-6): DGGITQSPKYLFRKEGQNVTLSCEQNLNHDAMYWYRQDPGQGLRLIYYSQIVNDFQKGDIAEGYSVSREKKESFPLTVTSAQKNPTAFYLCASSVPGQGVSGANVLTFGAGSRLTVL.

A word on this clone: The identical CDR3 is also encoded by other nucleotide sequences in the sample. The chain is built from TRBV5-1 and TRBJ2-7, with D perhaps matching TRBD1 or TRBD2 (5 bases each). Germline CDR1 and CDR2: SGHRS and YFSETQ. Between the trimmed V and J ends, which lost 4 bases and 2 bases, there was a span of 10 bases. The CDR3 has 13 amino acids. CDR3 nucleotide sequence: TGCGCCAGCAGCCCAGGGACCGCCTACGAGCAGTACTTC. It yields the protein CASSPGTAYEQYF.

The chain employs TRBV30 and TRBJ2-3; 8 positions match TRBD2. V shed 8 bases and J 2 bases; nucleotides not matched to a gene: 6. Germline assignment: CDR1 GTSNPN and CDR2 SVGIG (reference sequence). This CDR3 is 13 amino acids long. CDR3 in amino acids: CAGGRKDTDTQYF. In nucleotides, the CDR3 is TGTGCCGGCGGGAGGAAGGACACAGATACGCAGTATTTT. Based on the CDR3 plus reference TRBV30 and TRBJ2-3, the full variable domain is SQTIHQWPATLVQPVGSPLSLECTVEGTSNPNLYWYRQAAGRGLQLLFYSVGIGQISSEVPQNLSASRPQDRQFILSSKKLLLSDSGFYLCAGGRKDTDTQYFGPGTRLTVL.

The V call is TRBV19, the J call TRBJ1-5, with 9 bases matching TRBD1. This CDR3 region has 16 residues. Germline values: CDR1 LNHDA, CDR2 SQIVND (reference sequence). Unmatched junction bases numbered 10, after V lost 3 bases and J lost 7 bases. The CDR3 DNA reads TGTGCCAGTAGTATGTCCCGGGACAGGGATCTCCAGCCCCAGCATTTT. Its translation: CASSMSRDRDLQPQHF.

The chain has TRBV5-1 and TRBJ2-5; 10 positions match TRBD1. Germline CDR1 is SGHRS and CDR2 is YFSETQ. CDR3 size: 17 residues. The V gene end was trimmed by 3 bases and the J gene end by 0 bases; junction bases not matched to a gene: 8. In nucleotides, the CDR3 is TGCGCCAGCAGCTGGGGGATGGGGACAGGGGACCAAGAGACCCAGTACTTC. Encoded protein: CASSWGMGTGDQETQYF.

J is TRBJ2-4 and V is TRBV14, with 8 bases aligning to TRBD1. This CDR3 contains 15 residues. Germline-derived CDR1 and CDR2 are SGHDN and FVKESK. V was pared by 0 bases and J by 8 bases, with 6 bases of the junction left unmatched. The CDR3 DNA is TGTGCCAGCAGCCAAGATAACAGGGGGGCGTACATTCAGTACTTC. Protein product: CASSQDNRGAYIQYF.

This chain joins TRBV28 and TRBJ1-3, with no clear D. Germline lookup yields CDR1 MDHEN and CDR2 SYDVKM. Deletions cut 7 bases from V and 0 bases from J, with 7 bases between. CDR3 length: 13 residues. The CDR3 here is CASKTYSGNTIYF. The DNA of the CDR3 is TGTGCCAGCAAAACCTACTCTGGAAACACCATATATTTT.

The chain recombines TRBV30 with TRBJ2-5, with 9 bases that match TRBD2. The better agreement between TRBJ2-7 and the DNA end casts doubt on the J call. This CDR3 spans 16 amino acids. The germline V gene has CDR1 GTSNPN and CDR2 SVGIG (reference sequence). CDR3 in DNA: TGTGCCTGGAGTCGCGGGGCGGGAGGGAGTCCCTACGAGCAGTACTTC. Translating gives CAWSRGAGGSPYEQYF.

This clone was seen a single time. The CDR3 sequence: CASSQVNPKGGNTEAFF. CDR3 nucleotides: TGCGCCAGCAGCCAAGTGAACCCAAAGGGCGGAAACACTGAAGCTTTCTTT. The V and J genes are TRBV4-3 and TRBJ1-1; D is ambiguous. CDR1 is LGHNA, CDR2 YSLEER, per germline. Trimming shortened V by 1 base and J by 2 bases, and 17 bases separated the two germline ends. There are 17 residues in the CDR3.

The chain carries TRBV7-3 and TRBJ2-2; the match to TRBD1 covers 11 bases. After removal of 5 bases from V and 6 bases from J, the junction contained 8 bases not matched to a gene. Germline values: CDR1 SGHTA, CDR2 FQGTGA. The CDR3 length is 16 residues. The CDR3 DNA reads as TGTGCCAGCAGCCGGACAGGGGGCGGAAAGGCCGGGGAGCTGTTTTTT. Translating it yields CASSRTGGGKAGELFF. Supplemented by reference TRBV7-3 and TRBJ2-2, the full variable domain reads GAGVSQTPSNKVTEKGKYVELRCDPISGHTALYWYRQSLGQGPEFLIYFQGTGAADDSGLPNDRFFAVRPEGSVSTLKIQRTERGDSAVYLCASSRTGGGKAGELFFGEGSRLTVL.

The genes are TRBV30 and TRBJ1-1, with a weak D call TRBD1 (5 bases). The CDR3 runs to 12 residues. Per the germline V gene, CDR1 is GTSNPN and CDR2 is SVGIG (reference sequence). With 1 base removed from V and 5 bases from J, the gap between germline ends came to 8 bases. The DNA of the CDR3 is TGTGCCTGGAGTGGGGGCCCAACTGAAGCTTTCTTT. It yields the protein CAWSGGPTEAFF.

This chain uses TRBV14 with TRBJ1-2; D remains unclear. CDR1 is SGHDN and CDR2 is FVKESK in the germline V gene. CDR3 length: 14 residues. V was pared by 4 bases and J by 5 bases, with 14 bases between. The CDR3 region has the DNA TGTGCCAGCAGCCCGAGACCGATGGGGTATGGCTACACCTTC. This codes for CASSPRPMGYGYTF.

This clone was seen only once. This rearrangement joins TRBV11-2 to TRBJ2-7, with TRBD1 matching 8 bases. Trimming at V came to 1 base and at J to 7 bases, leaving 6 bases not matched to a gene. Germline V gene lookup returns CDR1 SGHAT and CDR2 FQNNGV. There are 14 residues in the CDR3. This CDR3 is CASSLAGQGPEQYF. CDR3 nucleotide sequence: TGTGCCAGCAGCTTAGCCGGACAGGGACCGGAGCAGTACTTC.

In its sample, this clone was seen once. CDR3 in amino acids: CASSLARGLSWYEQYF. The DNA of the CDR3 is TGTGCCAGCAGCTTAGCCAGGGGGCTGTCCTGGTACGAGCAGTACTTC. This chain joins TRBV11-2 and TRBJ2-7, with 8 bases that match TRBD1. Germline V gene sequence: CDR1 SGHAT, CDR2 FQNNGV. The junction had 9 bases not matched to a gene; V was cut back by 1 base and J by 4 bases. The CDR3 is 16 residues long.